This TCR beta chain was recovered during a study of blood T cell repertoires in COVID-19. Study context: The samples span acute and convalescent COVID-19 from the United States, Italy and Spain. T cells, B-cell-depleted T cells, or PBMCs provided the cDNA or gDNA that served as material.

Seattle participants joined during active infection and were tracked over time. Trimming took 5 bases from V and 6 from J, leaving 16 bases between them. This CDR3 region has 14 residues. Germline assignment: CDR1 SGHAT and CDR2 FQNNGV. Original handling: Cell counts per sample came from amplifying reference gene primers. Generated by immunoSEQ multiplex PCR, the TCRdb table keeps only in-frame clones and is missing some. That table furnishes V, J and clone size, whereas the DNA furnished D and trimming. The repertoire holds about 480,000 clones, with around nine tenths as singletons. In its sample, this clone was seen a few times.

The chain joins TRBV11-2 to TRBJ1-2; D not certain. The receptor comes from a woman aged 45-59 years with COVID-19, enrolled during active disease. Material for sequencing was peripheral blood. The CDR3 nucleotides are TGTGCCAGCAGCGGAGACGGGAGTTCGGATGGCTACACCTTC. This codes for CASSGDGSSDGYTF.